Listed below are T cell receptor beta chains from one sample, sequenced in a study of T cells after yellow fever vaccination. TCRdb reprocessed the 5' RACE reads via MiXCR and lists one record per CDR3 protein. Of 250,000 to 400,000 distinct CDR3 sequences listed, 4.1% were seen once; the top ten hold 20% to 25%. Sequenced material: PBMCs, taken 5 days after the yellow fever booster vaccination. The receptor source for this set is a man aged 18-30 years who received the YFV17D yellow fever vaccine. Both conserved end residues are part of each CDR3. The order of the fields is clone size, D gene, J gene, V gene, CDR3 DNA, CDR3 protein. A D gene is named only where the DNA matches it firmly. Expanded clones get a size class; other rows say once, few or many, or leave the size out.

clone_size: few
d_call: TRBD1
j_call: TRBJ2-6
v_call: TRBV6-2/TRBV6-3
cdr3_nt: TGTGCCAGCAGTTACGACAGGGGCATAAGCTCTGGGGCCAACGTCCTGACTTTC
cdr3_aa: CASSYDRGISSGANVLTF

clone_size: .
d_call: .
j_call: TRBJ1-1
v_call: TRBV28
cdr3_nt: TGTGCCAGCAGAACTTACAGGGTTTACGATGAAGCTTTCTTT
cdr3_aa: CASRTYRVYDEAFF

clone_size: .
d_call: .
j_call: TRBJ1-1
v_call: TRBV4-3
cdr3_nt: TGCGCCAGCAGCCAAGGCGGGGCCCTGGGGGTAATCGAAGCTTTCTTT
cdr3_aa: CASSQGGALGVIEAFF

clone_size: .
d_call: .
j_call: TRBJ2-2
v_call: TRBV29-1
cdr3_nt: TGCAGCGTTCAAGACGGACGTACCGGGGAGCTGTTTTTT
cdr3_aa: CSVQDGRTGELFF

clone_size: .
d_call: TRBD2
j_call: TRBJ2-3
v_call: TRBV3-1
cdr3_nt: TGTGCCAGCAGCCCAGCGGGGGGGCGCACAGATACGCAGTATTTT
cdr3_aa: CASSPAGGRTDTQYF

clone_size: .
d_call: .
j_call: TRBJ1-4
v_call: TRBV4-1
cdr3_nt: TGCGCCAGCAGCGCAGCTGGGACTAATGAAAAACTGTTTTTT
cdr3_aa: CASSAAGTNEKLFF

clone_size: .
d_call: TRBD2
j_call: TRBJ2-7
v_call: TRBV4-1
cdr3_nt: TGCGCCAGCAGCCAATGGTGGCGGGGGGTCTACGAGCAGTACTTC
cdr3_aa: CASSQWWRGVYEQYF

clone_size: .
d_call: TRBD1
j_call: TRBJ1-3
v_call: TRBV18
cdr3_nt: TGTGCCAGCTCACGTTTCTTGAAACAGGGGGCGAGCTCTGGAAACACCATATATTTT
cdr3_aa: CASSRFLKQGASSGNTIYF

clone_size: few
d_call: .
j_call: TRBJ1-4
v_call: TRBV7-9
cdr3_nt: TGTGCCAGCAGCCTAGAGTTGAGGACGTATGAAAAACTGTTTTTT
cdr3_aa: CASSLELRTYEKLFF

clone_size: many
d_call: .
j_call: TRBJ1-1
v_call: TRBV29-1
cdr3_nt: TGCACGGGGTCCCGCATGAACACTGAAGCTTTCTTT
cdr3_aa: CTGSRMNTEAFF

clone_size: .
d_call: .
j_call: TRBJ1-6
v_call: TRBV12-3/TRBV12-4
cdr3_nt: TGTGCCAGCAGTTTTCGGACGGGCCCTAATTCACCCCTCCACTTT
cdr3_aa: CASSFRTGPNSPLHF

clone_size: many
d_call: .
j_call: TRBJ2-3
v_call: TRBV11-2
cdr3_nt: TGTGCCAGCAGCTTTAGCGGCACAGATACGCAGTATTTT
cdr3_aa: CASSFSGTDTQYF

clone_size: many
d_call: TRBD1
j_call: TRBJ1-1
v_call: TRBV24-1
cdr3_nt: TGTGCCACCAGTGATCCGAGGACAGGCACAGCTTTCTTT
cdr3_aa: CATSDPRTGTAFF

clone_size: .
d_call: TRBD1
j_call: TRBJ2-7
v_call: TRBV7-2
cdr3_nt: TGTGCCAGCAGCACCGGGGGGACAGGGGGCTACGAGCAGTACTTC
cdr3_aa: CASSTGGTGGYEQYF

clone_size: many
d_call: .
j_call: TRBJ2-7
v_call: TRBV5-1
cdr3_nt: TGCGCCAGCAGCTTGTTCGGGGACTCCGAGCAGTACTTC
cdr3_aa: CASSLFGDSEQYF

clone_size: few
d_call: .
j_call: TRBJ2-5
v_call: TRBV4-2
cdr3_nt: TGTGCCAGCAGCCAAGAGGAGGGGGGGGGAGAGACCCAGTACTTC
cdr3_aa: CASSQEEGGGETQYF

clone_size: .
d_call: .
j_call: TRBJ2-7
v_call: TRBV3-2
cdr3_nt: TGTGCCAGCAGCCAAGCAAGACTAGCGGGGGGTATGCAGTACTTC
cdr3_aa: CASSQARLAGGMQYF

clone_size: .
d_call: TRBD1
j_call: TRBJ2-5
v_call: TRBV20-1
cdr3_nt: TGCAGTGCCCCCGACAGGGGGCCAGGAGAGACCCAGTACTTC
cdr3_aa: CSAPDRGPGETQYF

clone_size: many
d_call: .
j_call: TRBJ1-2
v_call: TRBV6-6
cdr3_nt: TGTGCCAGCAGTTACTCTGCAGGGAGCCCCTATGGCTACACCTTC
cdr3_aa: CASSYSAGSPYGYTF

clone_size: many
d_call: .
j_call: TRBJ2-7
v_call: TRBV5-1
cdr3_nt: TGCGCCAGCAGCTTGGTCGGAACCTACGAGCAGTACTTC
cdr3_aa: CASSLVGTYEQYF

clone_size: .
d_call: .
j_call: TRBJ2-4
v_call: TRBV19
cdr3_nt: TGTGCCAGTAACGTAGCGGTGGGCTCGGACATTCAGTACTTC
cdr3_aa: CASNVAVGSDIQYF

clone_size: few
d_call: .
j_call: TRBJ2-7
v_call: TRBV7-8
cdr3_nt: TGTGCCAGCAGCCCCCAAGACAAGTACGAGCAGTACTTC
cdr3_aa: CASSPQDKYEQYF

clone_size: .
d_call: .
j_call: TRBJ2-4
v_call: TRBV5-5
cdr3_nt: TGTGCCAGCAGCTTTATAGGGGGGTTAGCCAAAAACATTCAGTACTTC
cdr3_aa: CASSFIGGLAKNIQYF

clone_size: few
d_call: .
j_call: TRBJ1-2
v_call: TRBV28
cdr3_nt: TGTGCCAGCAGGACCCCCGGGGGGATTTATGGCTACACCTTC
cdr3_aa: CASRTPGGIYGYTF

clone_size: many
d_call: TRBD2
j_call: TRBJ2-1
v_call: TRBV7-2
cdr3_nt: TGTGCCAGCAGCTTAGGGGCGGGGGGTAGTGAGCAGTTCTTC
cdr3_aa: CASSLGAGGSEQFF

clone_size: .
d_call: .
j_call: TRBJ1-1
v_call: TRBV6-4
cdr3_nt: TGTGCCAGCAGTGACTCTGGGGACGGCCTTGGGGAAGCTTTCTTT
cdr3_aa: CASSDSGDGLGEAFF

clone_size: many
d_call: .
j_call: TRBJ2-3
v_call: TRBV7-9
cdr3_nt: TGTGCCAGCAGCTTAACGCGGCGGCAGAGCACAGATACGCAGTATTTT
cdr3_aa: CASSLTRRQSTDTQYF

clone_size: many
d_call: TRBD1
j_call: TRBJ1-1
v_call: TRBV7-9
cdr3_nt: TGTGCCAGCAGCCCTACAGGGGGGACTGAAGCTTTCTTT
cdr3_aa: CASSPTGGTEAFF

clone_size: few
d_call: TRBD1
j_call: TRBJ2-7
v_call: TRBV20-1
cdr3_nt: TGCAGTGCTAATGGACAGGGCTACGAGCAGTACTTC
cdr3_aa: CSANGQGYEQYF

clone_size: .
d_call: .
j_call: TRBJ2-2
v_call: TRBV29-1
cdr3_nt: TGCAGCGTTATAACAGGGAGCAACACGAACACCGGGGAGCTGTTTTTT
cdr3_aa: CSVITGSNTNTGELFF

clone_size: .
d_call: TRBD1
j_call: TRBJ2-7
v_call: TRBV12-5
cdr3_nt: TGTGCTAGATGGACAGGGAGCCACGAGCAGTACTTC
cdr3_aa: CARWTGSHEQYF

clone_size: many
d_call: TRBD1
j_call: TRBJ2-2
v_call: TRBV5-1
cdr3_nt: TGCGCCAGCAGCCGGGGACAGGGGGATACCGGGGAGCTGTTTTTT
cdr3_aa: CASSRGQGDTGELFF

clone_size: many
d_call: TRBD2
j_call: TRBJ2-1
v_call: TRBV4-1
cdr3_nt: TGCGCCAGCAGCCAAGGGGGACTAGCGGGGAATGAGCAGTTCTTC
cdr3_aa: CASSQGGLAGNEQFF

clone_size: .
d_call: .
j_call: TRBJ2-3
v_call: TRBV11-3
cdr3_nt: TGTGCCAGCAGCTTTATAGGGGCAGATACGCAGTATTTT
cdr3_aa: CASSFIGADTQYF

clone_size: .
d_call: .
j_call: TRBJ2-6
v_call: TRBV7-2
cdr3_nt: TGTGCCAGCAGCTTAGCCAGGGGGGCTGGGGCCAACGTCCTGACTTTC
cdr3_aa: CASSLARGAGANVLTF

clone_size: few
d_call: .
j_call: TRBJ1-2
v_call: TRBV4-1
cdr3_nt: TGCGCCAGCAGCCAGCCCTGGGCAGGGGACGAATATGGCTACACCTTC
cdr3_aa: CASSQPWAGDEYGYTF

clone_size: many
d_call: TRBD2
j_call: TRBJ2-3
v_call: TRBV7-2
cdr3_nt: TGTGCCAGCAGCTCGAAGACGACTAGCGGGGGCACAGATACGCAGTATTTT
cdr3_aa: CASSSKTTSGGTDTQYF

clone_size: few
d_call: TRBD2
j_call: TRBJ2-1
v_call: TRBV5-1
cdr3_nt: TGCGCCAGCAGCTTGAGCGGGGTTCCCAATGAGCAGTTCTTC
cdr3_aa: CASSLSGVPNEQFF

clone_size: few
d_call: TRBD1
j_call: TRBJ2-2
v_call: TRBV24-1
cdr3_nt: TGTGCCACCAGTGAAGCAGGGGGCGCATCCCTCCCCGGGGAGCTGTTTTTT
cdr3_aa: CATSEAGGASLPGELFF

clone_size: many
d_call: TRBD2
j_call: TRBJ2-1
v_call: TRBV3-1
cdr3_nt: TGTGCCAGCAGCCCCCGACTAGCGGTCTACAATGAGCAGTTCTTC
cdr3_aa: CASSPRLAVYNEQFF

clone_size: many
d_call: TRBD2
j_call: TRBJ2-1
v_call: TRBV5-1
cdr3_nt: TGCGCCAGCAGCTTGGTTGCTCGCGGGGGGGCCTCTGAGCAGTTCTTC
cdr3_aa: CASSLVARGGASEQFF

clone_size: few
d_call: .
j_call: TRBJ2-5
v_call: TRBV7-8
cdr3_nt: TGTGCCAGCAGCTTATCAGGGGTGGTGGAGACCCAGTACTTC
cdr3_aa: CASSLSGVVETQYF

clone_size: .
d_call: TRBD2
j_call: TRBJ2-4
v_call: TRBV5-1
cdr3_nt: TGCGCCAGCAGCTTGCACGGGGGGGTAGAAGCCAAAAACATTCAGTACTTC
cdr3_aa: CASSLHGGVEAKNIQYF

clone_size: few
d_call: .
j_call: TRBJ2-2
v_call: TRBV18
cdr3_nt: TGTGCCAGCTCATCGGTGGGGTCGAACACCGGGGAGCTGTTTTTT
cdr3_aa: CASSSVGSNTGELFF

clone_size: few
d_call: .
j_call: TRBJ1-1
v_call: TRBV28
cdr3_nt: TGTGCCGGCGGTAGGGCGACGAGGACTGAAGCTTTCTTT
cdr3_aa: CAGGRATRTEAFF

clone_size: .
d_call: .
j_call: TRBJ2-7
v_call: TRBV27
cdr3_nt: TGTGCCAGCAGTTCCACCCTCCGAACGGGCGTATCCTACGAGCAGTACTTC
cdr3_aa: CASSSTLRTGVSYEQYF

clone_size: .
d_call: .
j_call: TRBJ1-4
v_call: TRBV5-1
cdr3_nt: TGCGCCAGCAGCTTGGGTGCTTATAATGAAAAACTGTTTTTT
cdr3_aa: CASSLGAYNEKLFF

clone_size: few
d_call: .
j_call: TRBJ2-5
v_call: TRBV6-2/TRBV6-3
cdr3_nt: TGTGCCAGCAGTTACTCGGGTGGAGCGACGAGGCAGTACTTC
cdr3_aa: CASSYSGGATRQYF

clone_size: many
d_call: TRBD1
j_call: TRBJ2-1
v_call: TRBV5-1
cdr3_nt: TGCGCCAGCAGCTTGGGGACAGGGGTCTCCTACAATGAGCAGTTCTTC
cdr3_aa: CASSLGTGVSYNEQFF

clone_size: .
d_call: TRBD1
j_call: TRBJ2-2
v_call: TRBV19
cdr3_nt: TGTGCCAGTAGTATTTTTAGGGGGCTGGAGCCGGGGGAGCTGTTTTTT
cdr3_aa: CASSIFRGLEPGELFF

clone_size: .
d_call: TRBD2
j_call: TRBJ2-5
v_call: TRBV5-6
cdr3_nt: TGTGCCAGCAGTTTGGGGGGGATTCAAGAGACCCAGTACTTC
cdr3_aa: CASSLGGIQETQYF

clone_size: .
d_call: .
j_call: TRBJ2-3
v_call: TRBV9
cdr3_nt: TGTGCCAGCAGCGTAGAGATAGTTACGCAGTATTTT
cdr3_aa: CASSVEIVTQYF

clone_size: .
d_call: TRBD2
j_call: TRBJ2-4
v_call: TRBV5-1
cdr3_nt: TGCGCCAGCAGCTCCGGGGGGGTCGAAAACATTCAGTACTTC
cdr3_aa: CASSSGGVENIQYF

clone_size: few
d_call: TRBD2
j_call: TRBJ2-5
v_call: TRBV7-2
cdr3_nt: TGTGCCAGCAGCTTAGGAGGGGTTAGCGGGGGGATGGAGACCCAGTACTTC
cdr3_aa: CASSLGGVSGGMETQYF

clone_size: few
d_call: TRBD1
j_call: TRBJ2-1
v_call: TRBV2
cdr3_nt: TGTGCCAGCAGTGAAGCCGGAGGGGGGACAGGGGGAGGTTTTGAGTTCTTC
cdr3_aa: CASSEAGGGTGGGFEFF

clone_size: few
d_call: .
j_call: TRBJ2-1
v_call: TRBV6-5
cdr3_nt: TGTGCCAGCAGCGAAAATGTCTACAATGAGCAGTTCTTC
cdr3_aa: CASSENVYNEQFF

clone_size: many
d_call: .
j_call: TRBJ2-7
v_call: TRBV27
cdr3_nt: TGTGCCAGCAGTTTAGGGGGGCAGGGGCCCTACGAGCAGTACTTC
cdr3_aa: CASSLGGQGPYEQYF

clone_size: few
d_call: .
j_call: TRBJ1-5
v_call: TRBV19
cdr3_nt: TGTGCCAGTAGTGCGGGAGTTTATAGCAATCAGCCCCAGCATTTT
cdr3_aa: CASSAGVYSNQPQHF

clone_size: .
d_call: TRBD1
j_call: TRBJ1-1
v_call: TRBV12-3/TRBV12-4
cdr3_nt: TGTGCCAGCAGCATCTACAGGGGTAGCACTGAAGCTTTCTTT
cdr3_aa: CASSIYRGSTEAFF